The 21 T cell receptor beta chains presented below share a single source sample, sequenced in a study of beta chain features in type 1 diabetes. The isolated RNA, all of it, was reverse transcribed, so expressed TCRB transcripts were what got sequenced. The assay was immunoSEQ multiplex PCR, and TCRdb's table has in-frame clones only and misses some. In the table there are some 150,000 clones, around 10% of which are singletons. The material sequenced was central memory CD4+ T cells from blood. Receptors originate from a man aged 18 to 29 in good health.

This clone has only a few counts. This chain connects TRBV10-3 to TRBJ2-1, with 8 nucleotides matching TRBD1. The V gene end was trimmed by 3 bases and the J gene end by 4 bases; junction bases not matched to a gene: 8. CDR1 is ENHRY and CDR2 is SYGVKD in the germline V gene. The CDR3 consists of 16 residues. CDR3 loop: CAISDPRTGRYNEQFF. In DNA form, the CDR3 reads TGTGCCATCAGTGACCCTCGGACAGGGAGGTACAATGAGCAGTTCTTC.

This clone has just a few counts. The rearrangement uses TRBV10-3 and TRBJ1-2, with 10 bases identical to TRBD1. This CDR3 is built from 14 residues. V lost 3 bases to trimming and J lost 7 bases; unmatched junction nucleotides: 5. Per germline, CDR1 ENHRY and CDR2 SYGVKD. The CDR3 reads CAISEDRGRIGYTF. The CDR3 region has the DNA TGTGCCATCAGTGAAGACAGGGGGCGAATTGGCTACACCTTC.

The chain combines TRBV4-1 with TRBJ2-2; TRBD2 is a possible D gene (6 bases). The CDR3 length is 13 residues. V was clipped by 8 bases and J by 5 bases, with 12 bases between them. CDR1 is MGHRA, CDR2 YSYEKL, per germline. The CDR3 loop reads CASLPGGTGELFF. Written as DNA, the CDR3 is TGCGCCAGCCTCCCCGGGGGAACCGGGGAGCTGTTTTTT.

This clone was observed a few times. This rearrangement joins TRBV29-1 to TRBJ2-7; D is unresolved. The CDR3 consists of 11 residues. V gave up 5 bases and J gave up 2 bases, with 7 bases separating them. CDR1 and CDR2 from the germline V gene are SQVTM and ANQGSEA. CDR3 sequence: CSVRQAYEQYF. The DNA of the CDR3 is TGCAGCGTTCGGCAGGCCTACGAGCAGTACTTC.

The chain has TRBV7-7 and TRBJ1-3; TRBD1 matches 9 bases. Germline CDR1 and CDR2: SSHAT and FNYEAQ (reference sequence). The junction had 3 bases not matched to a gene; V was cut back by 5 bases and J by 4 bases. The CDR3 sequence is 14 residues long. Here the CDR3 DNA reads TGTGCCAGCAGCGCCGGGACAGGGGGAAACACCATATATTTT. Protein product: CASSAGTGGNTIYF. Together with reference TRBV7-7 and TRBJ1-3, the CDR3 gives the full variable domain: GAGVSQSPRYKVTKRGQDVTLRCDPISSHATLYWYQQALGQGPEFLTYFNYEAQPDKSGLPSDRFSAERPEGSISTLTIQRTEQRDSAMYRCASSAGTGGNTIYFGEGSWLTVV.

Here the CDR3 reads CASSGGGSGNTIYF. CDR3 coding DNA: TGTGCCAGCAGCGGGGGTGGCTCTGGAAACACCATATATTTT. V usage is TRBV9 and J usage is TRBJ1-3; unclear D gene. The germline CDR1 and CDR2 sequences are SGDLS and YYNGEE. The CDR3 covers 14 residues. The V end was cut by 3 bases, the J end by 0 bases, with 7 bases between.

V is TRBV7-3 and J is TRBJ2-3; 7 bases are a match to TRBD2. Trimming removed 1 base from V and 4 bases from J; junction bases left unmatched: 11. The CDR3 is made up of 17 amino acids. Germline V gene sequence: CDR1 SGHTA, CDR2 FQGTGA. This CDR3 is CASSLNPSGSGADTQYF. CDR3 coding DNA: TGTGCCAGCAGCTTAAACCCTAGCGGAAGTGGGGCAGATACGCAGTATTTT.

The chain carries TRBV19 and TRBJ2-5, with D hard to call. Trimming cost V 2 bases and J 5 bases, with 15 bases left between them. Looked up from germline, CDR1 is LNHDA and CDR2 is SQIVND (reference sequence). The CDR3 runs 15 residues. The CDR3 coding sequence is TGTGCCAGTAGTATATCCGCCCAGAATCTGGAGACCCAGTACTTC. It specifies CASSISAQNLETQYF. Using reference TRBV19 and TRBJ2-5 for the parts outside the CDR3, the full variable domain is DGGITQSPKYLFRKEGQNVTLSCEQNLNHDAMYWYRQDPGQGLRLIYYSQIVNDFQKGDIAEGYSVSREKKESFPLTVTSAQKNPTAFYLCASSISAQNLETQYFGPGTRLLVL.

The table lists this clone with a few counts. This chain links TRBV11-1 with TRBJ1-1, with TRBD1 identical over 7 bases. Losses at the gene ends were 5 bases for V and 4 bases for J; bases not matched to a gene: 10. Germline CDR1 is SGHAT and CDR2 is FQDESV (reference sequence). The length of the CDR3 is 15 residues. CDR3 in DNA: TGTGCCAGCAGCCGATACGACAGGGATAGCACTGAAGCTTTCTTT. It yields the protein CASSRYDRDSTEAFF.

The chain carries TRBV5-4 and TRBJ2-1; D gene ambiguous. CDR3 length equals 14 residues. The germline V gene encodes CDR1 SGHNT and CDR2 YYREEE (reference sequence). V was clipped by 0 bases and J by 3 bases, with 7 bases between them. CDR3 region: CASSLVAVYNEQFF. For the CDR3, the DNA is TGTGCCAGCAGCTTGGTGGCAGTCTACAATGAGCAGTTCTTC.

The gene calls are TRBV6-5 and TRBJ1-2, with a tentative D call TRBD1 (6 bases). The germline gives CDR1 MNHEY, CDR2 SVGAGI. V was pared by 6 bases and J by 4 bases, with 12 bases between. CDR3 size: 13 residues. The CDR3 sequence is CASSLGQIYGYTF. CDR3 bases: TGTGCCAGCAGCCTGGGACAAATCTATGGCTACACCTTC.

V and J are TRBV7-2 and TRBJ2-3; D is unclear. From germline, CDR1 is SGHTA and CDR2 FQGNSA. The CDR3 sequence is 14 residues long. Deletions cut 3 bases from V and 0 bases from J, with 7 bases between. CDR3 sequence reads: CASSLFRSTDTQYF. CDR3 coding DNA: TGTGCCAGCAGCTTGTTCCGAAGCACAGATACGCAGTATTTT.

This clone occurred a few times. V usage is TRBV29-1 and J usage is TRBJ2-1; 9 nucleotides match TRBD1. The trim removed 6 bases at V and 6 bases at J, leaving 9 bases unmatched. The CDR3 has 14 residues. The germline V gene has CDR1 SQVTM and CDR2 ANQGSEA. The CDR3 spells CSVSPGQGSNEQFF. CDR3 sequence (DNA): TGCAGCGTCTCCCCGGGACAGGGCTCCAATGAGCAGTTCTTC.

Here the CDR3 DNA reads TGTGCCAGCAGTGAACAGGGTAGGGGGCCCTACGAGCAGTACTTC. It is translated as CASSEQGRGPYEQYF. J is TRBJ2-7 and V is TRBV6-1; 7 nucleotides match TRBD1. The CDR3 sequence is 15 residues long. Germline loops: CDR1 MNHNS, CDR2 SASEGT. Trimming took 2 bases from V and 2 from J; bases not matched to a gene: 6.

This clone has only a few counts. This sequence joins TRBV4-3 and TRBJ2-1; 10 bases agree with TRBD1. The trim removed 0 bases at V and 12 bases at J, leaving 11 bases unmatched. The CDR3 runs to 16 residues. The germline V gene encodes CDR1 LGHNA and CDR2 YSLEER. This chain's CDR3 is CASSQDRGQGTAGQFF. The CDR3 coding sequence is TGCGCCAGCAGCCAAGATAGGGGACAGGGGACCGCCGGGCAGTTCTTC.

This clone came up many times. The rearrangement uses TRBV7-2 and TRBJ1-2, with TRBD1 matching over 7 bases. Losses at the gene ends were 1 base for V and 5 bases for J; bases not matched to a gene: 4. Germline CDR1 and CDR2: SGHTA and FQGNSA. The CDR3 has 14 residues. The CDR3 reads CASSLVTGSYGYTF. CDR3 nucleotide sequence: TGTGCCAGCAGCTTAGTGACAGGGTCGTATGGCTACACCTTC.

This clone appeared a few times. V is TRBV20-1 and J is TRBJ1-4; D call uncertain. The CDR3 is 11 amino acids. CDR1 is DFQATT and CDR2 is SNEGSKA in the germline V gene (reference sequence). CDR3 in DNA: TGCAGAACAGCAACTAATGAAAAACTGTTTTTT. Translated, it gives CRTATNEKLFF.

This rearrangement joins TRBV7-2 to TRBJ2-5, with TRBD2 identical over 15 bases. Per germline, CDR1 SGHTA and CDR2 FQGNSA. The CDR3 sequence is 15 residues long. With 5 bases clipped from V and 9 bases from J, the junction kept 7 bases outside the gene matches. CDR3 DNA: TGTGCCAGCAGCACGGGACTAGCGGGGGGCCAGGCCCAGTACTTC. Protein product: CASSTGLAGGQAQYF.

V gene TRBV30 combines with J gene TRBJ2-5, with D possibly TRBD1 on 5 matching bases. The J call may be incorrect, as the DNA end agrees better with TRBJ2-7. This CDR3 region has 11 residues. Germline CDR1 and CDR2: GTSNPN and SVGIG (reference sequence). The CDR3 DNA follows: TGTGCCTGGAGTGGACAGTACGAGCAGTACTTC. This gives the protein CAWSGQYEQYF.

The chain employs TRBV28 and TRBJ1-2; D may be TRBD1 (6 bases). Germline CDR1 is MDHEN and CDR2 is SYDVKM. V was clipped by 4 bases and J by 4 bases, with 13 bases between them. This CDR3 is 14 amino acids long. In DNA, the CDR3 is TGTGCCAGCAGTTCGACAGGATCCCTCTATGGCTACACCTTC. This sequence encodes CASSSTGSLYGYTF.

This clone was counted only a few times. The chain uses TRBV7-9 and TRBJ1-1; D not certain. Trimming shortened V by 1 base and J by 8 bases, and 8 bases separated the two germline ends. Germline V gives CDR1 SEHNR, CDR2 FQNEAQ (reference sequence). There are 12 residues in the CDR3. The CDR3: CASSLGDREAFF. Here the CDR3 DNA reads TGTGCCAGCAGCTTAGGTGATAGAGAAGCTTTCTTT.